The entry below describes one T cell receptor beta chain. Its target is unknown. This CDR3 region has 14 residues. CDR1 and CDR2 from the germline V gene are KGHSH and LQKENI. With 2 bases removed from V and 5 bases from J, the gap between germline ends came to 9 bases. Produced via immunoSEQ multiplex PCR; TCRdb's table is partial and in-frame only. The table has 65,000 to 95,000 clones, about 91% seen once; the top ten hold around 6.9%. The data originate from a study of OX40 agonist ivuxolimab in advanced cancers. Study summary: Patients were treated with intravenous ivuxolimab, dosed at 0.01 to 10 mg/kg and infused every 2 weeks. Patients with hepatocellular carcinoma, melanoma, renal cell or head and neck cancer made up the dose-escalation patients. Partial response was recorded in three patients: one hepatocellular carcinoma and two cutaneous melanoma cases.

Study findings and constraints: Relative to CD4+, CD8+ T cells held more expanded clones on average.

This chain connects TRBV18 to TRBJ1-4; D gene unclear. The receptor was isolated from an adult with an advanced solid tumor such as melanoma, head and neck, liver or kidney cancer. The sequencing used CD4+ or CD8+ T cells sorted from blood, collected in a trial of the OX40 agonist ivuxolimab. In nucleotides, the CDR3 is TGTGCCAGCTCACCAGGGTATGGGAATGAAAAACTGTTTTTT. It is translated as CASSPGYGNEKLFF.